These T cell receptor beta chains were read from a single sample in a study of response to subunit inactivated influenza vaccine. TCRdb reprocessed the RT-PCR reads via MiXCR and lists one record per CDR3 protein. The sample carries about 520,000 distinct CDR3 sequences, roughly 11% recorded once. Sequencing used PBMCs from blood, obtained 40 to 50 days after vaccination. Receptors were obtained from a man aged 50-60 years who received an inactivated influenza vaccine. Both conserved end residues are part of each CDR3. A D gene is named only where the DNA matches it firmly. Rows give clone size only sometimes, using once, few, many, or a class for an expanded clone.

j_gene: TRBJ1-4
abundance: few
v_gene: TRBV4-2
d_gene: NA
CDR3aa: CASSQGLGNNEKLFF
CDR3nt: TGTGCCAGCAGCCAAGGATTAGGGAACAATGAAAAACTGTTTTTT

j_gene: TRBJ2-7
abundance: NA
v_gene: TRBV5-1
d_gene: TRBD1
CDR3aa: CASSLRRQGTYEQYF
CDR3nt: TGCGCCAGCAGCTTGAGGAGACAGGGGACCTACGAGCAGTACTTC

j_gene: TRBJ2-7
abundance: NA
v_gene: TRBV2
d_gene: TRBD1
CDR3aa: CASRRGQAYEQYF
CDR3nt: TGTGCCAGCAGGCGAGGACAGGCCTACGAGCAGTACTTC

j_gene: TRBJ2-7
abundance: NA
v_gene: TRBV12-3/TRBV12-4
d_gene: NA
CDR3aa: CASSSPRGLGSFEQYF
CDR3nt: TGTGCCAGCAGCTCCCCTCGAGGGTTGGGAAGCTTCGAGCAGTACTTC

j_gene: TRBJ2-2
abundance: NA
v_gene: TRBV6-1
d_gene: NA
CDR3aa: CASSRTVWNTGELFF
CDR3nt: TGTGCCAGCAGCCGGACAGTCTGGAACACCGGGGAGCTGTTTTTT

j_gene: TRBJ2-4
abundance: many
v_gene: TRBV20-1
d_gene: TRBD2
CDR3aa: CSASTSGGKNIQYF
CDR3nt: TGCAGTGCTTCGACTAGCGGGGGGAAAAACATTCAGTACTTC

j_gene: TRBJ1-3
abundance: few
v_gene: TRBV29-1
d_gene: TRBD1
CDR3aa: CSVEGTGHGNTIYF
CDR3nt: TGCAGCGTTGAAGGGACAGGCCATGGAAACACCATATATTTT

j_gene: TRBJ2-7
abundance: NA
v_gene: TRBV9
d_gene: NA
CDR3aa: CASSVGVSDEQYF
CDR3nt: TGTGCCAGCAGCGTTGGTGTGTCTGACGAGCAGTACTTC

j_gene: TRBJ2-1
abundance: NA
v_gene: TRBV3-1
d_gene: NA
CDR3aa: CASSGVLAETSYNEQFF
CDR3nt: TGTGCCAGCAGCGGGGTGCTGGCCGAGACTTCCTACAATGAGCAGTTCTTC

j_gene: TRBJ2-5
abundance: NA
v_gene: TRBV27
d_gene: NA
CDR3aa: CASSPARRETQYF
CDR3nt: TGTGCCAGCAGCCCAGCCCGAAGGGAGACCCAGTACTTC

j_gene: TRBJ1-1
abundance: few
v_gene: TRBV25-1
d_gene: NA
CDR3aa: CASRTRVNTEAFF
CDR3nt: TGTGCCAGCAGGACCCGGGTCAACACTGAAGCTTTCTTT

j_gene: TRBJ1-2
abundance: NA
v_gene: TRBV24-1
d_gene: NA
CDR3aa: CATSDPTAQANYGYTF
CDR3nt: TGTGCCACCAGTGATCCGACGGCCCAAGCTAACTATGGCTACACCTTC

j_gene: TRBJ2-1
abundance: many
v_gene: TRBV11-2
d_gene: NA
CDR3aa: CASSLVSRGYEQFF
CDR3nt: TGTGCCAGCAGCTTAGTTTCCCGGGGGTATGAGCAGTTCTTC

j_gene: TRBJ2-1
abundance: many
v_gene: TRBV5-1
d_gene: TRBD2
CDR3aa: CASSLSGGSSYNEQFF
CDR3nt: TGCGCCAGCAGCTTGTCGGGGGGGAGCTCCTACAATGAGCAGTTCTTC

j_gene: TRBJ2-2
abundance: few
v_gene: TRBV9
d_gene: NA
CDR3aa: CASSLGTDTGELFF
CDR3nt: TGTGCCAGCAGCCTCGGGACGGACACCGGGGAGCTGTTTTTT

j_gene: TRBJ2-1
abundance: many
v_gene: TRBV4-3
d_gene: NA
CDR3aa: CASSQAGTDDNEQFF
CDR3nt: TGCGCCAGCAGCCAAGCCGGGACCGATGACAATGAGCAGTTCTTC

j_gene: TRBJ2-2
abundance: NA
v_gene: TRBV7-8
d_gene: TRBD2
CDR3aa: CASSSRLAGNTGELFF
CDR3nt: TGTGCCAGCAGCTCCCGACTAGCGGGGAACACCGGGGAGCTGTTTTTT

j_gene: TRBJ2-1
abundance: few
v_gene: TRBV5-1
d_gene: TRBD1
CDR3aa: CASSTGPGQGAYNEQFF
CDR3nt: TGCGCCAGCAGTACCGGCCCGGGACAGGGGGCCTACAATGAGCAGTTCTTC

j_gene: TRBJ2-3
abundance: few
v_gene: TRBV5-5
d_gene: TRBD2
CDR3aa: CASSLSSSGGTDTQYF
CDR3nt: TGTGCCAGCAGCTTGTCTTCTAGCGGGGGGACAGATACGCAGTATTTT

j_gene: TRBJ2-7
abundance: few
v_gene: TRBV28
d_gene: TRBD2
CDR3aa: CASSFFSGLAGLSSYEQYF
CDR3nt: TGTGCCAGCAGTTTTTTTTCGGGACTAGCGGGACTTAGCTCCTACGAGCAGTACTTC

j_gene: TRBJ1-4
abundance: once
v_gene: TRBV7-8
d_gene: NA
CDR3aa: CASSLGGAEKLFF
CDR3nt: TGTGCCAGCAGCTTAGGGGGGGCCGAAAAACTGTTTTTT

j_gene: TRBJ2-1
abundance: NA
v_gene: TRBV27
d_gene: TRBD2
CDR3aa: CASSNRLAGGFNEQFF
CDR3nt: TGTGCCAGCAGTAACCGACTAGCGGGGGGATTCAATGAGCAGTTCTTC

j_gene: TRBJ2-7
abundance: NA
v_gene: TRBV6-2/TRBV6-3
d_gene: NA
CDR3aa: CASKRGYEQYF
CDR3nt: TGTGCCAGCAAGAGGGGCTACGAGCAGTACTTC

j_gene: TRBJ2-3
abundance: NA
v_gene: TRBV3-1
d_gene: NA
CDR3aa: CASSQGGLGTDTQYF
CDR3nt: TGTGCCAGCAGCCAAGGCGGCCTGGGGACAGATACGCAGTATTTT

j_gene: TRBJ1-6
abundance: NA
v_gene: TRBV5-6
d_gene: TRBD1
CDR3aa: CASSLFPRTGRFYNSPLHF
CDR3nt: TGTGCCAGCAGCTTGTTCCCGCGGACAGGGCGGTTTTATAATTCACCCCTCCACTTT

j_gene: TRBJ1-4
abundance: NA
v_gene: TRBV2
d_gene: TRBD1
CDR3aa: CASRDRVGSEKLFF
CDR3nt: TGTGCCAGCAGGGACAGGGTGGGGTCCGAAAAACTGTTTTTT

j_gene: TRBJ2-5
abundance: NA
v_gene: TRBV20-1
d_gene: TRBD2
CDR3aa: CSATAASGAQETQYF
CDR3nt: TGCAGTGCTACGGCGGCTAGCGGGGCGCAAGAGACCCAGTACTTC

j_gene: TRBJ2-5
abundance: few
v_gene: TRBV6-5
d_gene: NA
CDR3aa: CASSYSTVGLTTEETQYF
CDR3nt: TGTGCCAGCAGTTACTCGACAGTGGGCCTAACAACAGAAGAGACCCAGTACTTC

j_gene: TRBJ2-7
abundance: many
v_gene: TRBV7-2
d_gene: TRBD1
CDR3aa: CASSLRQGTPYEQYF
CDR3nt: TGTGCCAGCAGCTTGAGACAGGGGACGCCCTACGAGCAGTACTTC

j_gene: TRBJ2-3
abundance: many
v_gene: TRBV7-2
d_gene: TRBD2
CDR3aa: CASSFSGSSQYF
CDR3nt: TGTGCCAGCAGCTTTAGCGGGTCCTCGCAGTATTTT

j_gene: TRBJ1-1
abundance: few
v_gene: TRBV20-1
d_gene: NA
CDR3aa: CSAVPHTEAFF
CDR3nt: TGCAGTGCTGTACCCCACACTGAAGCTTTCTTT

j_gene: TRBJ2-3
abundance: few
v_gene: TRBV4-3
d_gene: TRBD2
CDR3aa: CASSQDAIAGAISTQYF
CDR3nt: TGCGCCAGCAGCCAAGATGCTATAGCGGGAGCGATTAGTACGCAGTATTTT

j_gene: TRBJ2-6
abundance: few
v_gene: TRBV7-2
d_gene: TRBD1
CDR3aa: CASSAGQAGANVLTF
CDR3nt: TGTGCCAGCAGCGCCGGACAGGCTGGGGCCAACGTCCTGACTTTC

j_gene: TRBJ2-3
abundance: NA
v_gene: TRBV12-3/TRBV12-4
d_gene: TRBD1
CDR3aa: CASSPYRGNAGNTQYF
CDR3nt: TGTGCCAGCAGTCCCTACAGGGGTAACGCAGGTAATACGCAGTATTTT

j_gene: TRBJ2-2
abundance: many
v_gene: TRBV4-3
d_gene: TRBD2
CDR3aa: CASSRTSGTTGELFF
CDR3nt: TGCGCCAGCAGCCGAACTAGCGGGACGACCGGGGAGCTGTTTTTT

j_gene: TRBJ2-1
abundance: few
v_gene: TRBV2
d_gene: NA
CDR3aa: CASSWVSNEQFF
CDR3nt: TGTGCCAGCAGTTGGGTGTCCAATGAGCAGTTCTTC

j_gene: TRBJ1-5
abundance: NA
v_gene: TRBV4-3
d_gene: NA
CDR3aa: CATSHDLGENQPQHF
CDR3nt: TGCGCCACCAGCCACGACCTGGGGGAAAATCAGCCCCAGCATTTT

j_gene: TRBJ1-3
abundance: NA
v_gene: TRBV6-5
d_gene: NA
CDR3aa: CASSYSRRAADGNTIYF
CDR3nt: TGTGCCAGCAGTTACTCGCGGCGAGCGGCGGATGGAAACACCATATATTTT

j_gene: TRBJ2-1
abundance: NA
v_gene: TRBV5-4
d_gene: TRBD2
CDR3aa: CASSPGGGAGGHEQFF
CDR3nt: TGTGCCAGCAGCCCCGGGGGGGGGGCGGGCGGTCATGAGCAGTTCTTC

j_gene: TRBJ2-1
abundance: NA
v_gene: TRBV11-2
d_gene: TRBD1
CDR3aa: CASSLAGTGFSNEQFF
CDR3nt: TGTGCCAGCAGCTTAGCCGGGACAGGGTTTTCCAATGAGCAGTTCTTC

j_gene: TRBJ2-7
abundance: NA
v_gene: TRBV7-2
d_gene: TRBD2
CDR3aa: CASSLVAGTSGRARSYEQYF
CDR3nt: TGTGCCAGCAGCTTAGTCGCCGGGACTAGCGGGAGGGCCCGATCCTACGAGCAGTACTTC

j_gene: TRBJ2-1
abundance: few
v_gene: TRBV7-8
d_gene: TRBD2
CDR3aa: CASSLARGSGSFYEQFF
CDR3nt: TGTGCCAGCAGCTTAGCGAGGGGGAGCGGGAGTTTCTATGAGCAGTTCTTC

j_gene: TRBJ1-5
abundance: NA
v_gene: TRBV20-1
d_gene: NA
CDR3aa: CSANRASNQPQHF
CDR3nt: TGCAGTGCTAACAGGGCGAGCAATCAGCCCCAGCATTTT

j_gene: TRBJ2-1
abundance: few
v_gene: TRBV28
d_gene: TRBD1
CDR3aa: CASSHQIGTVSYNEQFF
CDR3nt: TGTGCCAGCAGTCACCAAATTGGGACAGTCTCCTACAATGAGCAGTTCTTC

j_gene: TRBJ2-7
abundance: many
v_gene: TRBV5-1
d_gene: NA
CDR3aa: CASSWDSSYEQYF
CDR3nt: TGTGCCAGCAGTTGGGACTCTTCCTACGAGCAGTACTTC

j_gene: TRBJ2-1
abundance: many
v_gene: TRBV12-3/TRBV12-4
d_gene: TRBD2
CDR3aa: CASTPGTNYNEQFF
CDR3nt: TGTGCCAGCACCCCCGGGACTAACTACAATGAGCAGTTCTTC